The rows below give T cell receptor beta chains drawn from one sample of a study of shared clonotypes between healthy human individuals. Libraries were prepared by immunoSEQ multiplex PCR; TCRdb keeps only in-frame clonotypes and omits some of them. The top ten clones hold 0.89% of a sample with around 1,000,000 clones, roughly 80% of them seen once. Sequencing was carried out using memory CD4+ T cells from PBMCs. These receptors were collected from a man aged 18 to 29 in good health. Some clones in this sample may be carry-over from other donors' samples. The CDR3 runs from the conserved cysteine through the conserved F or W. The D gene is left open where the match is weak. Clone sizes are given selectively: once, few, many, or a class where the clone is expanded.

TRBJ2-7	TRBV30	TRBD2	NA	CAWSPLGTRLSEVVYEQYF	TGTGCCTGGAGTCCGTTAGGGACTAGATTATCCGAGGTGGTCTACGAGCAGTACTTC
TRBJ2-7	TRBV6-5	TRBD2	NA	CASSYRISGRYEQYF	TGTGCCAGCAGTTACCGGATTAGCGGGAGATACGAGCAGTACTTC
TRBJ2-6	TRBV6-1	NA	NA	CASSDGSLGANVLTF	TGTGCCAGCAGTGACGGGTCTCTTGGGGCCAACGTCCTGACTTTC
TRBJ2-4	TRBV4-2	TRBD2	NA	CASSQDSGRVTKNIQYF	TGTGCCAGCAGCCAAGATAGCGGGAGGGTAACCAAAAACATTCAGTACTTC
TRBJ2-4	TRBV9	NA	NA	CASSVAQGPDIQYF	TGTGCCAGCAGCGTAGCTCAGGGTCCGGACATTCAGTACTTC
TRBJ1-4	TRBV13	TRBD1	NA	CASSLGRGTANEKLFF	TGTGCCAGCAGCTTAGGCAGGGGGACGGCTAATGAAAAACTGTTTTTT
TRBJ2-7	TRBV4-2	NA	NA	CASSQVALSSYEQYF	TGTGCCAGCAGCCAAGTAGCGCTGAGCTCCTACGAGCAGTACTTC
TRBJ1-2	TRBV30	NA	once	CAYKDWNYGYTF	TGTGCCTACAAGGACTGGAACTATGGCTACACCTTC
TRBJ2-7	TRBV18	NA	NA	CASSQRTDSYEQYF	TGTGCCAGCTCCCAGCGGACGGACTCCTACGAGCAGTACTTC
TRBJ1-2	TRBV4-3	NA	NA	CASSQDPGGFYGYTF	TGCGCCAGCAGCCAAGATCCCGGGGGCTTCTATGGCTACACCTTC
TRBJ2-7	TRBV7-8	NA	NA	CASSPKTGTYLYEQYF	TGTGCCAGCAGCCCGAAAACAGGGACTTACCTCTACGAGCAGTACTTC
TRBJ2-7	TRBV6-5	TRBD2	NA	CASSSLAEIYEQYF	TGTGCCAGCAGTTCTCTAGCGGAGATCTACGAGCAGTACTTC
TRBJ2-2	TRBV6-5	NA	NA	CASSLDSTNTGELFF	TGTGCCAGCAGCTTGGACAGCACGAACACCGGGGAGCTGTTTTTT
TRBJ1-4	TRBV18	TRBD1	NA	CASSQSGTGAGEKLFF	TGTGCCAGCTCACAAAGCGGAACAGGGGCCGGGGAAAAACTGTTTTTT
TRBJ2-1	TRBV5-4	TRBD1	NA	CASSSGTGGFYEQFF	TGTGCCAGCAGCTCCGGGACAGGGGGCTTTTATGAGCAGTTCTTC
TRBJ1-1	TRBV5-6	NA	NA	CASSLVTAGTTEAFF	TGTGCCAGCAGCTTGGTCACCGCGGGGACCACTGAAGCTTTCTTT
TRBJ2-5	TRBV7-2	TRBD2	NA	CASSLAGTSGQETQYF	TGTGCCAGCAGCTTAGCGGGGACTAGCGGACAAGAGACCCAGTACTTC
TRBJ2-7	TRBV27	NA	NA	CASSLKNSGAHQYF	TGTGCCAGCAGTTTAAAGAACTCGGGAGCCCACCAGTACTTC
TRBJ2-7	TRBV5-4	NA	NA	CASSPPDSYEQYF	TGTGCCAGCAGCCCGCCGGACAGCTACGAGCAGTACTTC
TRBJ2-7	TRBV25-1	TRBD1	NA	CASSENAGTVMGEQYF	TGTGCCAGCAGTGAAAATGCCGGGACAGTTATGGGCGAGCAGTACTTC
TRBJ2-7	TRBV6-5	TRBD2	NA	CASMRASGTYEQYF	TGTGCCAGCATGCGGGCTAGCGGAACCTACGAGCAGTACTTC
TRBJ2-1	TRBV7-2	TRBD2	NA	CASLLMGEGRQFF	TGTGCCAGCTTACTTATGGGGGAGGGAAGACAGTTCTTC
TRBJ1-1	TRBV18	NA	NA	CASSPPTRTEAFF	TGTGCCAGCTCACCACCGACTCGAACTGAAGCTTTCTTT
TRBJ2-1	TRBV30	NA	NA	CAWRQGDEQFF	TGTGCCTGGAGGCAAGGGGACGAGCAGTTCTTC
TRBJ2-3	TRBV5-5	TRBD1	NA	CASSLVTGGPDTQYF	TGTGCCAGCAGCTTGGTGACAGGGGGCCCAGATACGCAGTATTTT
TRBJ2-5	TRBV28	NA	NA	CASSLASGGETQYF	TGTGCCAGCAGTTTGGCCAGCGGCGGGGAGACCCAGTACTTC
TRBJ2-7	TRBV11-1	TRBD1	NA	CASSRDRPYEQYF	TGTGCCAGCAGCCGGGACAGACCCTACGAGCAGTACTTC
TRBJ1-5	TRBV6-1	TRBD1	NA	CASSALNHRGRQPQHF	TGTGCCAGCAGTGCCTTAAACCACAGGGGAAGGCAGCCCCAGCATTTT
TRBJ1-5	TRBV6-5	NA	NA	CASSYAGVGQPQHF	TGTGCCAGCAGTTACGCAGGGGTGGGTCAGCCCCAGCATTTT
TRBJ2-1	TRBV2	NA	NA	CARAGLGATRFF	TGTGCCAGAGCCGGATTGGGGGCCACGCGGTTCTTC
TRBJ1-2	TRBV5-4	TRBD1	NA	CASSGQGSGYTF	TGTGCCAGCAGCGGACAGGGTAGTGGCTACACCTTC
TRBJ2-2	TRBV25-1	NA	NA	CASSETNTGELFF	TGTGCCAGCAGTGAAACGAACACCGGGGAGCTGTTTTTT
TRBJ2-2	TRBV14	NA	NA	CASSRLVSGELFF	TGTGCCAGCAGCCGCTTAGTATCCGGGGAGCTGTTTTTT
TRBJ2-7	TRBV5-6	TRBD2	NA	CASSLAGRGRASEQYF	TGTGCCAGCAGCTTGGCCGGGCGCGGGAGGGCCTCCGAGCAGTACTTC
TRBJ2-5	TRBV18	TRBD1	NA	CASSRLTGGDETQYF	TGTGCCAGCTCACGACTGACAGGGGGCGATGAGACCCAGTACTTC
TRBJ2-3	TRBV11-3	NA	NA	CASSLGSGPDTQYF	TGTGCCAGCAGCTTAGGAAGCGGGCCGGATACGCAGTATTTT
TRBJ2-2	TRBV4-2	NA	NA	CASSQARSGELFF	TGTGCCAGCAGCCAAGCGAGATCGGGGGAGCTGTTTTTT
TRBJ2-2	TRBV7-7	NA	NA	CASSSDTGELFF	TGTGCCAGCAGCTCAGACACCGGGGAGCTGTTTTTT
TRBJ2-7	TRBV4-2	TRBD2	many	CASSQDRTSYGEQYF	TGTGCCAGCAGCCAAGACCGGACTAGCTACGGCGAGCAGTACTTC